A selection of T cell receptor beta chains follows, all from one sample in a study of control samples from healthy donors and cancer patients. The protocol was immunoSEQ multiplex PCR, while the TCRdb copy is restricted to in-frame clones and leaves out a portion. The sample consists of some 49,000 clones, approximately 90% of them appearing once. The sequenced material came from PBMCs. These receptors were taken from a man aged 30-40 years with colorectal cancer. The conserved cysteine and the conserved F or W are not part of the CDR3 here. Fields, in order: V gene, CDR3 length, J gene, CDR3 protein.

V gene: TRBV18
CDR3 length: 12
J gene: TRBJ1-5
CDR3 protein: ASSPAGIFQPQH

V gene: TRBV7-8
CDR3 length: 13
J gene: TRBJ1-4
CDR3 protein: ASSLILGINEKLF

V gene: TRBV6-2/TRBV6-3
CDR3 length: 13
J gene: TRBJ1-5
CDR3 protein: ASSYDVQEHQPQH

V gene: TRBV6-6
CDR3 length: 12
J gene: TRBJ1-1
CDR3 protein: ASSYDGRTYEAF

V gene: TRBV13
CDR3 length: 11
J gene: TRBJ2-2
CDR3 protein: ASSLESTGELF

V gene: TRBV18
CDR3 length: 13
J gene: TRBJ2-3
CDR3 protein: ASSPPEGPLSTQY

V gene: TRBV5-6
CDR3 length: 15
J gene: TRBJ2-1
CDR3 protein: ASSLSPTSTRYNEQF

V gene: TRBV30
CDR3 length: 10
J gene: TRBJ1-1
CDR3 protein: AWRDREAEAF

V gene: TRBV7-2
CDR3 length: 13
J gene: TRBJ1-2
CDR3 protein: ASSFQPGRKNGYT

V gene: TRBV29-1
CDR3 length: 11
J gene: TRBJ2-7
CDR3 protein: SVGPTVTYEQY

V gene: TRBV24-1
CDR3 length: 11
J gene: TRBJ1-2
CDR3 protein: ATSDGFNYGYT

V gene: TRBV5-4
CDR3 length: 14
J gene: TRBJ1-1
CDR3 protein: ASSPGWGGRGTEAF

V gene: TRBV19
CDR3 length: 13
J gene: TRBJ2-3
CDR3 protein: ASSKGHSLEDTQY

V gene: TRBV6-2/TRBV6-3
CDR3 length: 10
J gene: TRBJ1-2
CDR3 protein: ASSTSNYGYT

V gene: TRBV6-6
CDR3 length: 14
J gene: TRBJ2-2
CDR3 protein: ASSYPTGAGTGELF

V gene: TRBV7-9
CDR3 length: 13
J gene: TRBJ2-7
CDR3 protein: ASSLATGVTYEQY

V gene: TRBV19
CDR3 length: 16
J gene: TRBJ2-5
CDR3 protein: ASSPTSGGAMRQETQY

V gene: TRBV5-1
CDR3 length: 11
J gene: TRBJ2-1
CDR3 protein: ASSLGTFNEQF

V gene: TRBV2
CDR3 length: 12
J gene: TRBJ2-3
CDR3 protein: ASRGSRTRDTQY

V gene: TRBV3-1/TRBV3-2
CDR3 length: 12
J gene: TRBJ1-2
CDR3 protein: ASSRPTGGGGYT

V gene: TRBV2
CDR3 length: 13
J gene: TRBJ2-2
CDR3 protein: ASRGTSGAVGELF

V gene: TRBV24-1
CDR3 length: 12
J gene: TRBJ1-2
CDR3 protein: ATSAGYTPYGYT